This TCR beta chain was identified during a study of blood T cells in healthy people across ages. General study findings and limits: Donor CMV status was unknown, possibly confounding expanded clonotype changes.

About this clonotype itself: As yet, its antigen is unknown.

Through a sample-barcoded 5' primer and a J-beta primer mix, a second PCR was run for roughly 6 to 12 cycles. TCRdb re-called the 5' RACE reads through MiXCR, storing one row per CDR3 protein. The table lists more than 650,000 distinct CDR3 sequences, about 26% of them singletons. The CDR3 consists of 16 residues. The V gene's germline CDR1 is SGHTA and CDR2 FQGNSA. Trimming pared 5 bases from V and 4 bases from J, leaving 20 bases between. In addition, the sample was reused for a study of T cells of mothers and their children. That investigation notes: More than five children and their three healthy Caucasian mothers were the donors.

This TCR was sampled from a boy under 18 in good health. Sequenced: blood. The V and J genes are TRBV7-2 and TRBJ1-2; a weak D match, TRBD1 (5 bases). For the CDR3, the DNA is TGTGCCAGCAGCCCACCCTACCGACAGTCCCCCTATGGCTACACCTTC. Protein: CASSPPYRQSPYGYTF.